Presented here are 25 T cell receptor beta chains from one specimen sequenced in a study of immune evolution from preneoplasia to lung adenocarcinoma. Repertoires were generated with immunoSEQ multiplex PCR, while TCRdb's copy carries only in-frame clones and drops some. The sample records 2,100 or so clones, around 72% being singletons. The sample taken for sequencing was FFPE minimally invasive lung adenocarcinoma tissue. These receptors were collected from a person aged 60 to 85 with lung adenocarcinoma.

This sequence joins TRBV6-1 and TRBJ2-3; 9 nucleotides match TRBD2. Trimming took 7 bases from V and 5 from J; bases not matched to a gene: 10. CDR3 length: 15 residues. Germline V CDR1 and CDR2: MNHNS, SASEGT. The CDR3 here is CASTRGASGEDTQYF. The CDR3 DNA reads TGTGCCAGCACCCGTGGGGCTAGCGGGGAAGATACGCAGTATTTT.

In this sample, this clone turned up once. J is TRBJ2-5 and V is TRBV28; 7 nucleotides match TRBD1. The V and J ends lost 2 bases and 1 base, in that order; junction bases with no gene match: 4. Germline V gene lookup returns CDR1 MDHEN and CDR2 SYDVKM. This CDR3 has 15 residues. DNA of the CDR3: TGTGCCAGCAGTTTAAGGGGGCTCCTCCAAGAGACCCAGTACTTC. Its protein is CASSLRGLLQETQYF.

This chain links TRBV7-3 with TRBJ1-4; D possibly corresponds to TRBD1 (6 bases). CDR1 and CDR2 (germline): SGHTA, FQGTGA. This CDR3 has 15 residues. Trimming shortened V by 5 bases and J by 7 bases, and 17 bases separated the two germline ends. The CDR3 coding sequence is TGTGCCAGCAGCCCCTCCGGGACACTGGGTGAAAAACTGTTTTTT. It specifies CASSPSGTLGEKLFF.

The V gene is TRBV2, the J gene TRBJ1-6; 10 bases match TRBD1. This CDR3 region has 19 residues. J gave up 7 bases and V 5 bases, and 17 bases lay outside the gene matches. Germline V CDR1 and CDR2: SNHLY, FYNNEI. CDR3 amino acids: CASSPVPLGTGVLNSPLHF. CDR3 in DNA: TGTGCCAGCAGTCCGGTCCCTTTAGGGACAGGGGTCCTGAATTCACCCCTCCACTTT.

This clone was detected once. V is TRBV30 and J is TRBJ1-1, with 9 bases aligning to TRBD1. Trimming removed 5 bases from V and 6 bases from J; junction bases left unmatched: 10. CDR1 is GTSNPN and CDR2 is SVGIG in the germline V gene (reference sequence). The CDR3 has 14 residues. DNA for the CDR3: TGTGCCTGGGGGTCCCGGGACAGGGTACCTGAAGCTTTCTTT. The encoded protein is CAWGSRDRVPEAFF. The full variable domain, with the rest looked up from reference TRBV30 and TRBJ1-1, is SQTIHQWPATLVQPVGSPLSLECTVEGTSNPNLYWYRQAAGRGLQLLFYSVGIGQISSEVPQNLSASRPQDRQFILSSKKLLLSDSGFYLCAWGSRDRVPEAFFGQGTRLTVV.

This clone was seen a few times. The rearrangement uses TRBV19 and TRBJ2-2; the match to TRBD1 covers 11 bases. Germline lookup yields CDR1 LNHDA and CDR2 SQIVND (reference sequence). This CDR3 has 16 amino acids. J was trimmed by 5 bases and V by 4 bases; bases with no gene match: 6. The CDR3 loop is CASSTGDRGLTGELFF. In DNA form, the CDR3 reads TGTGCCAGTAGTACCGGGGACAGGGGGTTAACCGGGGAGCTGTTTTTT. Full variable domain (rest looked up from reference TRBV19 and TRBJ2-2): DGGITQSPKYLFRKEGQNVTLSCEQNLNHDAMYWYRQDPGQGLRLIYYSQIVNDFQKGDIAEGYSVSREKKESFPLTVTSAQKNPTAFYLCASSTGDRGLTGELFFGEGSRLTVL.

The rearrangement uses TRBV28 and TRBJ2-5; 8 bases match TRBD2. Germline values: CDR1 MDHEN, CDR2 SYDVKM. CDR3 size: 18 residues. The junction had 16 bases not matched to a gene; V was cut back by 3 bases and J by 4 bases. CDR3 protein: CASSFLNGREEGPETQYF. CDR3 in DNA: TGTGCCAGCAGTTTCCTCAATGGGCGGGAGGAGGGTCCAGAGACCCAGTACTTC. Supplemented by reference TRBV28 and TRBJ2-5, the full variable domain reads DVKVTQSSRYLVKRTGEKVFLECVQDMDHENMFWYRQDPGLGLRLIYFSYDVKMKEKGDIPEGYSVSREKKERFSLILESASTNQTSMYLCASSFLNGREEGPETQYFGPGTRLLVL.

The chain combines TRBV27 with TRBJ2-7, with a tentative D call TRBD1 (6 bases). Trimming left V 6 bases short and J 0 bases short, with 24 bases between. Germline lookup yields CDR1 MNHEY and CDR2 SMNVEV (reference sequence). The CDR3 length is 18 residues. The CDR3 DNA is TGTGCCAGCAGGCCTTCCCAGACAGGCAGATTACTCTCCTACGAGCAGTACTTC. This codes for CASRPSQTGRLLSYEQYF.

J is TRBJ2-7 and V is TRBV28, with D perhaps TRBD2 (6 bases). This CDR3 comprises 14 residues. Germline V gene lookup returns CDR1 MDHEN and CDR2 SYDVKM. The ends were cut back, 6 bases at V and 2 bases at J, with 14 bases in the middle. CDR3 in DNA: TGTGCCAGCAGGACTAGACAGTCGGCCTACGAGCAGTACTTC. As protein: CASRTRQSAYEQYF.

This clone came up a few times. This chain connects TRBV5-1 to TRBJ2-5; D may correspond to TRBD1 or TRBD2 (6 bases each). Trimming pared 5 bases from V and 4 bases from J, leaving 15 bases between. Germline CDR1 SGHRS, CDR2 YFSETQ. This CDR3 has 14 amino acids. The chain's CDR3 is CASRQEGVGETQYF. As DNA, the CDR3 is TGCGCCAGCAGACAGGAGGGGGTCGGAGAGACCCAGTACTTC.

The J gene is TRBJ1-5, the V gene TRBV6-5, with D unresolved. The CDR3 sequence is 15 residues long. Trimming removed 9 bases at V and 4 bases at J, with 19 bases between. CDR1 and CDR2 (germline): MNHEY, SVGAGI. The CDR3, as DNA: TGTGCCAGTTCCGATCCGCCGCTGTCAAATCAGCCCCAGCATTTT. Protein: CASSDPPLSNQPQHF.

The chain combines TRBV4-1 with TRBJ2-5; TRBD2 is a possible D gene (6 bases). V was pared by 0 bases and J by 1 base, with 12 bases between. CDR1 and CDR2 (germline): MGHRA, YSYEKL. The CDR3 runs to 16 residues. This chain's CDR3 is CASSQEDLAPQETQYF. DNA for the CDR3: TGCGCCAGCAGCCAAGAGGATCTAGCGCCCCAAGAGACCCAGTACTTC.

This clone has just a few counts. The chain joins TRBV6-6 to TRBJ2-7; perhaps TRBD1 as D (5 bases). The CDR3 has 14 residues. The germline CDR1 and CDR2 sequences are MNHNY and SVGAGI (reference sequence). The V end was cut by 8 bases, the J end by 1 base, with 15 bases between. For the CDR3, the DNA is TGTGCCAGCCAGACAGTGACCCGTTCCTACGAGCAGTACTTC. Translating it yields CASQTVTRSYEQYF.

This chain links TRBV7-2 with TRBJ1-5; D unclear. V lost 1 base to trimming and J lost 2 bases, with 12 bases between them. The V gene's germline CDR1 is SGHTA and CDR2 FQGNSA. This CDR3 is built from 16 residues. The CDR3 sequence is CASSLVAGSGNQPQHF. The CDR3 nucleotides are TGTGCCAGCAGCTTAGTCGCGGGTTCAGGCAATCAGCCCCAGCATTTT. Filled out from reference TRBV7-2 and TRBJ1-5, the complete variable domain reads GAGVSQSPSNKVTEKGKDVELRCDPISGHTALYWYRQSLGQGLEFLIYFQGNSAPDKSGLPSDRFSAERTGGSVSTLTIQRTQQEDSAVYLCASSLVAGSGNQPQHFGDGTRLSIL.

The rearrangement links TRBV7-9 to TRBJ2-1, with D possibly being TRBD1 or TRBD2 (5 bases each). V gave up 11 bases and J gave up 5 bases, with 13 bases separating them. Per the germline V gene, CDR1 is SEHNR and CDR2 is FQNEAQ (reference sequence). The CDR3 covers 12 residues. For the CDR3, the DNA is TGTGCCGGCCGGGACGGAGACAATGAGCAGTTCTTC. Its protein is CAGRDGDNEQFF.

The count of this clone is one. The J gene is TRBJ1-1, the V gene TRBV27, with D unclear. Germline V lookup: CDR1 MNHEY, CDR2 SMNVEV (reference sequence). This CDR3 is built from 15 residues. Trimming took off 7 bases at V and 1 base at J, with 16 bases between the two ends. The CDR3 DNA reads TGTGCCAGCACCCTATCTTGGGCCGCGAACACTGAAGCTTTCTTT. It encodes CASTLSWAANTEAFF.

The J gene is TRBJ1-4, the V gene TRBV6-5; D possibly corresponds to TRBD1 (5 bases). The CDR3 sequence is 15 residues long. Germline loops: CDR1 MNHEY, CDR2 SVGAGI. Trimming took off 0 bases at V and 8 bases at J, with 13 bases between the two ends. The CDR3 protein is CASSYSGRRGEKLFF. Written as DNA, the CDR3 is TGTGCCAGCAGTTACTCAGGTCGGCGGGGGGAAAAACTGTTTTTT.

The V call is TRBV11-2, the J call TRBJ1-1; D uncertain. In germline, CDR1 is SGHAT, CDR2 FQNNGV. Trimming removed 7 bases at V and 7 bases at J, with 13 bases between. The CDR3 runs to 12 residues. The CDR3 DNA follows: TGTGCCAGCACCGAAAACATGGGTGAAGCTTTCTTT. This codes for CASTENMGEAFF.

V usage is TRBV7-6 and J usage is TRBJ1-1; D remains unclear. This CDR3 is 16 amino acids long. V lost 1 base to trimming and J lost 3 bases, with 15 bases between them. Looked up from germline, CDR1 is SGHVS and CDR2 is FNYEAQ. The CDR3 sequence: CASSLDEGIFDTEAFF. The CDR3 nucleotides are TGTGCCAGCAGCTTAGACGAAGGTATATTTGACACTGAAGCTTTCTTT.

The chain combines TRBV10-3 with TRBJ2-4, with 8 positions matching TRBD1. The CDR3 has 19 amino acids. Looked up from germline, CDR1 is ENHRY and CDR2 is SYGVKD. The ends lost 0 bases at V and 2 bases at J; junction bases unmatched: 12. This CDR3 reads CAISESIPGRGLTKNIQYF. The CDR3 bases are TGTGCCATCAGTGAGTCGATTCCGGGCAGGGGGCTAACCAAAAACATTCAGTACTTC.

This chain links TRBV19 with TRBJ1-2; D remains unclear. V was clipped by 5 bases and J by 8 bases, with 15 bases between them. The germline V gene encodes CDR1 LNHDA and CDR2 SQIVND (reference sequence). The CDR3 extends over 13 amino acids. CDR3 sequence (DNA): TGTGCCAGTAGTTCTTTGGACGTGGGGGGCTACACCTTC. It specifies CASSSLDVGGYTF.

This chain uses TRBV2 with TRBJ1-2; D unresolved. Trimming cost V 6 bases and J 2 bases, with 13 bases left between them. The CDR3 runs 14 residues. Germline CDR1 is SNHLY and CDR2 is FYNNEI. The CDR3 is CASRFDAGNYGYTF. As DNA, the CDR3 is TGTGCCAGCAGGTTCGACGCGGGAAACTATGGCTACACCTTC.

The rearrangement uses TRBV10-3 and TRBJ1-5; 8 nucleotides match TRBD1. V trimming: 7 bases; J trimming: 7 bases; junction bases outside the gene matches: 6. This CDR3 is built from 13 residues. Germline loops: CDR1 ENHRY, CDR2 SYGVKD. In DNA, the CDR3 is TGTGCCATCAATCAGGACAGGGTACAGCCCCAGCATTTT. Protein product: CAINQDRVQPQHF.

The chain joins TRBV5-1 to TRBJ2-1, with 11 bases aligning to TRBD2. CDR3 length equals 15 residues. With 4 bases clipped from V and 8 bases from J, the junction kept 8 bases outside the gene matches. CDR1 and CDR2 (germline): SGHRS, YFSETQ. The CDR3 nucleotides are TGCGCCAGCAGCAGAACTAGCGGGGGAATGGATGAGCAGTTCTTC. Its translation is CASSRTSGGMDEQFF. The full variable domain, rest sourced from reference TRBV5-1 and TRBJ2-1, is KAGVTQTPRYLIKTRGQQVTLSCSPISGHRSVSWYQQTPGQGLQFLFEYFSETQRNKGNFPGRFSGRQFSNSRSEMNVSTLELGDSALYLCASSRTSGGMDEQFFGPGTRLTVL.

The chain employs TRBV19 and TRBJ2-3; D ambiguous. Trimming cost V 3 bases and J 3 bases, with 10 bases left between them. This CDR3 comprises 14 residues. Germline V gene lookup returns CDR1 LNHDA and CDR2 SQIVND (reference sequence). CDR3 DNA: TGTGCCAGTAGTATTGTAGGGCTAACAGATACGCAGTATTTT. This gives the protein CASSIVGLTDTQYF.